Listed here is a single T cell receptor beta chain. Its specificity is unknown. The data were obtained in a study of blood T cells in healthy people across ages. Study-level results: TCR beta diversity tracked closely with naive T cell percentage. Observed TCR beta diversity per million T cells went down as age went up. This fall followed a roughly linear course with age.

CDR1 SGHVS and CDR2 FNYEAQ come from the germline V gene. The CDR3 is 16 amino acids. The V and J ends lost 5 bases and 2 bases, in that order; junction bases with no gene match: 10. Through a sample-barcoded 5' primer and a J-beta primer mix, a second PCR was run for roughly 6 to 12 cycles. TCRdb recomputed calls from the 5' RACE reads with MiXCR, one row per CDR3 protein. The sample lists about 1,600,000 distinct CDR3 sequences, roughly 40% occurring once. The V call is TRBV7-6, the J call TRBJ2-7; 9 positions match TRBD2. This clonotype was obtained from a woman under 30 in good health. Material: blood. The CDR3: CASSGIAGAGTYEQYF. Written as DNA, the CDR3 is TGTGCCAGCAGCGGAATAGCGGGAGCGGGGACCTACGAGCAGTACTTC.